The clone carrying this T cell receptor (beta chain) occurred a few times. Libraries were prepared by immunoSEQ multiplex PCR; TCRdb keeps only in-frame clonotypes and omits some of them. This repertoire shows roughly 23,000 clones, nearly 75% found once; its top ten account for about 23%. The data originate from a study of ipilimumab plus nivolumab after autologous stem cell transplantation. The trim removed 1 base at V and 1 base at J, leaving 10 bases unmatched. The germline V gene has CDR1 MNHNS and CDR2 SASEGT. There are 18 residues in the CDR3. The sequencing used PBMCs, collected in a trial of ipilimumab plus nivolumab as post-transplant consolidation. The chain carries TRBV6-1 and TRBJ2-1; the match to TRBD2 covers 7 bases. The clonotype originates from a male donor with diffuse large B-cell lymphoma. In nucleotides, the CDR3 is TGTGCCAGCAGTGAAGGGAACCCGGGAGGAGTTTCCTACAATGAGCAGTTCTTC. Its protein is CASSEGNPGGVSYNEQFF.